This T cell receptor (beta chain) was sequenced in a study of blood T cell repertoires in COVID-19. Study-wide context: Acute-phase and convalescent COVID-19 samples originated in the United States, Italy and Spain. PBMCs, B-cell-depleted T cells, or T cells provided the cDNA or gDNA that made up the material.

In germline, CDR1 is LNHDA, CDR2 SQIVND (reference sequence). The V and J ends lost 3 bases and 3 bases respectively, with 2 bases between them. This CDR3 spans 11 amino acids. As originally analysed: Scientists estimated how many nucleated cells there were by amplifying reference gene primers. Repertoires were generated with immunoSEQ multiplex PCR, while TCRdb's copy carries only in-frame clones and drops some. From that table come the V and J calls and clone size; the DNA was used to work out D and trimming. This sample carries 150,000 to 180,000 clones, over 75% of them seen once, and the ten largest clones take 0.63%. This clone was seen only once.

Sequencing was performed on peripheral blood. This chain links TRBV19 with TRBJ1-1; D is unclear. The sequence was collected from a man in his 60s with COVID-19, enrolled during active disease. CDR3 region: CASSIDTEAFF. For the CDR3, the DNA is TGTGCCAGTAGTATCGACACTGAAGCTTTCTTT.